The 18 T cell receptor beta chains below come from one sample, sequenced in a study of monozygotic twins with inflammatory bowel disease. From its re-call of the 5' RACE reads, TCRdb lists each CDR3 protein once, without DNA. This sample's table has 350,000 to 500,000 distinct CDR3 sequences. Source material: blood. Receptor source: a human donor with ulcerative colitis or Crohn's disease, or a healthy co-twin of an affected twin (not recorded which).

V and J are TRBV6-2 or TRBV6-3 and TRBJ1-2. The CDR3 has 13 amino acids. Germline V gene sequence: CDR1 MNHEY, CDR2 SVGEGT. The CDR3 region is CASSADIYYGYTF.

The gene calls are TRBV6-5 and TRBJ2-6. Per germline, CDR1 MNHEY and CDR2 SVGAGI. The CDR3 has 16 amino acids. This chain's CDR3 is CASSYGEVSGANVLTF.

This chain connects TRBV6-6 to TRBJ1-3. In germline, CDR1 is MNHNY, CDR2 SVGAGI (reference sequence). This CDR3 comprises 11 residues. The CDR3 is CASSSGTAIYF.

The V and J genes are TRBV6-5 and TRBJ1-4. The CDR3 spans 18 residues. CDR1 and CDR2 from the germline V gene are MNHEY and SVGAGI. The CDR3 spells CASSYSMRRGMINEKLFF.

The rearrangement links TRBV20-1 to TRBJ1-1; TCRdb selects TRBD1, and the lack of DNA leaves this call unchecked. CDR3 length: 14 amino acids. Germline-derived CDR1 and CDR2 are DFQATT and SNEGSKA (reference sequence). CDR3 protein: CSARDSSGVTEAFF.

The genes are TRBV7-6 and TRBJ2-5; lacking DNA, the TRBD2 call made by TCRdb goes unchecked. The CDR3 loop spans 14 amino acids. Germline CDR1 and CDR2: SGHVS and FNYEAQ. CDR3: CASSRGPLKETQYF.

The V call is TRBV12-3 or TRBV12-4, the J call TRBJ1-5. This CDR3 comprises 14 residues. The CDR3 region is CASSFLAVNQPQHF.

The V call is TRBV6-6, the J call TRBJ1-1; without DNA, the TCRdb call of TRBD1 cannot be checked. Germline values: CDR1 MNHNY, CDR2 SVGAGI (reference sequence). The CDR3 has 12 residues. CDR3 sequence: CASSPGGNEAFF.

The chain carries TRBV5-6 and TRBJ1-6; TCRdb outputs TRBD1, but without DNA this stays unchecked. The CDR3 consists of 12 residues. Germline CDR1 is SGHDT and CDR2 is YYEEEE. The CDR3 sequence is CASSAGVSPLHF.

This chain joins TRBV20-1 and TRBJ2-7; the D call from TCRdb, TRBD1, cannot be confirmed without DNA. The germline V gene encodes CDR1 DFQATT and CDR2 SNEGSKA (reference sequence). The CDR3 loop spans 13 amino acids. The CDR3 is CSAQTGSSGEQYF.

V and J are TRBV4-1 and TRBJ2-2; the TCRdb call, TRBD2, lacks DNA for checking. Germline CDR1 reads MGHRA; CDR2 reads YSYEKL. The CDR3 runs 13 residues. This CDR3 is CATTDKHTGELFF.

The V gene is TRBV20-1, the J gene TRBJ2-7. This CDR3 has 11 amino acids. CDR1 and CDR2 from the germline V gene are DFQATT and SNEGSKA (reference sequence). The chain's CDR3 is CSARTALEQYF.

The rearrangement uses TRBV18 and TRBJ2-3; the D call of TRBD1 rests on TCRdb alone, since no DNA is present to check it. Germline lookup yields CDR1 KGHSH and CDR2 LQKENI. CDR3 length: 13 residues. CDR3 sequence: CASYSGNADTQYF.

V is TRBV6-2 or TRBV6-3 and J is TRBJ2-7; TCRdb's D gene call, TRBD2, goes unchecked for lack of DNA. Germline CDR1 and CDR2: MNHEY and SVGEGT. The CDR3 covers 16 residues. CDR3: CASSYETSGWVYEQYF.

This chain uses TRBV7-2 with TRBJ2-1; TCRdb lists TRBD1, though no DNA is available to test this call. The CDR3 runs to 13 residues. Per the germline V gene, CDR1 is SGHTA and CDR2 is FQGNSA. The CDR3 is CASSGTGFGEQFF.

The CDR3: CASSLMQYEQFF. This chain links TRBV5-1 with TRBJ2-1. Germline-derived CDR1 and CDR2 are SGHRS and YFSETQ. The CDR3 is 12 residues long.

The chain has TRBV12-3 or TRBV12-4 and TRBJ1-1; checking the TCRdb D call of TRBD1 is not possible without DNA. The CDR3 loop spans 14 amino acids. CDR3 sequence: CASSNQGALTEAFF.

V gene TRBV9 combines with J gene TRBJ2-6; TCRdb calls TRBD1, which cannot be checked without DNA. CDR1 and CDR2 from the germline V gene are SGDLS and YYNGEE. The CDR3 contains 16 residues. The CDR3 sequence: CASSATTGAGANVLTF.